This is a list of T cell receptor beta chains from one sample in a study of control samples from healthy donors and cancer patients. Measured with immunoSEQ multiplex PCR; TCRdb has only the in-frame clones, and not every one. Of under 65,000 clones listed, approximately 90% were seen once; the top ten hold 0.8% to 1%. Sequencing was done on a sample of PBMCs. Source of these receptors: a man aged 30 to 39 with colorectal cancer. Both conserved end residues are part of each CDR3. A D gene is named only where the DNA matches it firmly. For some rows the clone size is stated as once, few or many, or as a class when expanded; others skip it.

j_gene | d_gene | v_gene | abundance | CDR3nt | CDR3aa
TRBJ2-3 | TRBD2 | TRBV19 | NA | TGTGCCAGTAGTATAGAGGGGGGACTAGCGGGGGCAGATACGCAGTATTTT | CASSIEGGLAGADTQYF
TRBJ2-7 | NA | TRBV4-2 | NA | TGTGCCAGCAGCCCAACGACAGGCGCGGCCTACGAGCAGTACTTC | CASSPTTGAAYEQYF
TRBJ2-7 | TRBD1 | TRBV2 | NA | TGTGCCAGCAGTGTATCAGGGACAGGAGACTACGAGCAGTACTTC | CASSVSGTGDYEQYF
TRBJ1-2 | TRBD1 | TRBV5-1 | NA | TGCGCCAGCAGCTTGGGGAGGGCAGGGGGCGACTATGGCTACACCTTC | CASSLGRAGGDYGYTF
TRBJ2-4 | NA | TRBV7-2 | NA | TGTGCCAGCAGCAACACAGGGTTGGCCAAAAACATTCAGTACTTC | CASSNTGLAKNIQYF
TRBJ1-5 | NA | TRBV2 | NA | TGTGCCGGCCACCGGGAGTCAGGGGATCAGCCCCAGCATTTT | CAGHRESGDQPQHF
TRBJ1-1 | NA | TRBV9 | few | TGTGCCAGCAGCGCCCCCGGGCAGATAAACACTGAAGCTTTCTTT | CASSAPGQINTEAFF
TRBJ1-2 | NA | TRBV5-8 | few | TGTGCCAGCAGCAGCAGATGGGACCGATCTAACTATGGCTACACCTTC | CASSSRWDRSNYGYTF
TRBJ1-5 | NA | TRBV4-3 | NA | TGCGCCAGCAGCCAAGGGCGAGGGGATAGCAATCAGCCCCAGCATTTT | CASSQGRGDSNQPQHF
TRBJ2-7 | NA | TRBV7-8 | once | TGTGCCAGCAGCCAGGGACACCGGACCTACGAGCAGTACTTC | CASSQGHRTYEQYF
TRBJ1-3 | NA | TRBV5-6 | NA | TGTGCCAGCACCCTGAGGCGGGTCAACACCATATATTTT | CASTLRRVNTIYF
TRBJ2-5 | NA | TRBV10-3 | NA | TGTGCCATCAGGGGGGTAGGGGAACAAGAGACCCAGTACTTC | CAIRGVGEQETQYF
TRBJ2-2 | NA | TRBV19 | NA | TGTGCCAGTAGTATTGGAGGGTTCACCGGGGAGCTGTTTTTT | CASSIGGFTGELFF
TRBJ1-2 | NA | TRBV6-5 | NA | TGTGCCAGCAGTTTTTTGACAGGACAGAGTTCGTATGGCTACACCTTC | CASSFLTGQSSYGYTF
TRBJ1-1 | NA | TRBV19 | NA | TGTGCCAGTTTGAGCAGGAGCATGAACACTGAAGCTTTCTTT | CASLSRSMNTEAFF
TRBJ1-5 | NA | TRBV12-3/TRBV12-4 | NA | TGTGCCAGCAGTTTAAACGATCAGCCCCAGCATTTT | CASSLNDQPQHF
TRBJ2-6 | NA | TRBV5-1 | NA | TGCGCCAGCAGCTTGACAGTGTCCTCTGGGGCCAACGTCCTGACTTTC | CASSLTVSSGANVLTF
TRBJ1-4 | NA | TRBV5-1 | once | TGCGCCAGCAGGGGGCAGCTTAATGAAAAACTGTTTTTT | CASRGQLNEKLFF
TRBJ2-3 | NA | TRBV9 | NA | TGTGCCAGCAGCGCTAGACCGACAGATACGCAGTATTTT | CASSARPTDTQYF
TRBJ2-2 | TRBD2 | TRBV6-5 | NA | TGTGCCAGCAGTTCGGGACTAGCGTTGAACACCGGGGAGCTGTTTTTT | CASSSGLALNTGELFF
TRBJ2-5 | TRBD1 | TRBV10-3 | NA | TGTGCCATCAGCGGTCTTTCCGGGACAGGGGGAAGGGAGACCCAGTACTTC | CAISGLSGTGGRETQYF
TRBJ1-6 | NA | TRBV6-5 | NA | TGTGCCAGCAGCCAAAGTTCACCCCTCCACTTT | CASSQSSPLHF
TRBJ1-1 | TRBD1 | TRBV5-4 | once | TGTGCCAGCAGCTGGTCATTACAGGGGGAGGACACTGAAGCTTTCTTT | CASSWSLQGEDTEAFF
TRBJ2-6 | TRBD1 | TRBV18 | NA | TGTGCCAGCTCACCTTCCCACGGGACAGTGATCTCTGGGGCCAACGTCCTGACTTTC | CASSPSHGTVISGANVLTF
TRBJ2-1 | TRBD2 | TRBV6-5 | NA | TGTGCCACCGTCGGACTAGGTTGGGGTGATGAGCAGTTCTTC | CATVGLGWGDEQFF